This paragraph covers one T cell receptor (beta chain) sequence. Its antigen remains unidentified. Nothing much larger sits one base from this clone, and base qualities are not available. The data are from a study of blood T cell repertoires in COVID-19 (dated by TCRdb to the early 2020s). For the study in its entirety: The collaborator samples originated in the United States, Italy and Spain and spanned the acute and convalescent phases of COVID-19. HLA class I and class II types, where available, came from metadata supplied by the sample provider rather than from assay-based typing. Samples were obtained from the ongoing ImmuneRACE study (first 160 participants) and from over 1,000 subjects provided by 6 global collaborators. The dataset comprised deeply sampled blood TCRbeta repertoires from subjects exposed to, actively infected with, or recovered from COVID-19. The material from the prospective study consisted of cDNA or gDNA derived from T cells, B-cell-depleted T cells, or PBMCs. The repertoires were released in a freely available public database intended as a resource for research on the immune response to SARS-CoV-2. The sample metadata nearly always contained a de-identified subject ID, COVID-19 status, age in years and sex. General study outcomes and caveats: The quantity of clinical and demographic metadata differed by source and by participant and was supplied without curation.

The immunoSEQ Assay, a bias-controlled multiplex PCR, was used to amplify TCRbeta CDR3 regions from genomic DNA. The authors' analysis ran thus. The number of nucleated cells in each sample was estimated from the amplification of reference gene primers within the assay. To quantify the absolute abundance of each unique TCRbeta CDR3 rearrangement, sequence reads were collapsed and filtered. For each sample, productive Simpson clonality was calculated by taking the square root of Simpson's diversity index across productive rearrangements. TCRdb retrieved this table from immuneACCESS and kept in-frame rearrangements only. Not all clones are present; in checked studies, unresolved V genes account for under half, and no reason is known for the remainder. That table furnishes V, J and clone size, whereas the DNA furnished D and trimming. Within this sample are approximately 140,000 clones, with roughly 84% of them counted one time only. 5.5% of the sample belongs to the ten largest clones.

Participants in the prospective study were enrolled through a virtual design, were aged roughly 18 to 100 years, and lived in 24 United States geographic areas. Cohort assignment in the prospective study relied on participant-reported clinical history from a screening survey and a study questionnaire. In the prospective study, mobile phlebotomists collected whole blood, serum and a nasopharyngeal or oropharyngeal swab from each participant. Additional blood draws and questionnaires over an approximately 2-month period could optionally be provided by prospective study participants. Before DNA extraction, prospective study blood samples were shipped either frozen or at room temperature. The receptor was derived from a man between 35 and 55 years old with acute COVID-19. Sequencing was performed on PBMCs or T cells enriched from blood (not recorded which).

The CDR3 is CASSESGDRTEAFF. DNA sequence: TGTGCCAGCAGTGAATCAGGGGATAGGACTGAAGCTTTCTTT. The V gene is TRBV25-1 and the J gene is TRBJ1-1, and perhaps TRBD1 as D gene, on 6 matching bases. Cut back by 1 base and 5 bases, the V and J ends lie 11 bases apart. Counted from cysteine to phenylalanine, this CDR3 has 14 amino acids. The CDR3 DNA has 42 bases and is translated from base 1. The germline V gene supplies CDR1 MGHDK and CDR2 SYGVNS.